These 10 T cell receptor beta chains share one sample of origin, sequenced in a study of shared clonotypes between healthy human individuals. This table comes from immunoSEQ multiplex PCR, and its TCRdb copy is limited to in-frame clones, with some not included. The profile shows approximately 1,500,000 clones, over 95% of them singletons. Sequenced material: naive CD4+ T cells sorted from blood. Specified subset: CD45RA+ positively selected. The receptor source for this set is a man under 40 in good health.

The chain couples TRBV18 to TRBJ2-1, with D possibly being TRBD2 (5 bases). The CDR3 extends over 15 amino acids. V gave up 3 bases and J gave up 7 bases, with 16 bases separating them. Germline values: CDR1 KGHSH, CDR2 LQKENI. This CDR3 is CASSPSSLATNEQFF. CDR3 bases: TGTGCCAGCTCACCCTCGTCGCTAGCTACTAATGAGCAGTTCTTC.

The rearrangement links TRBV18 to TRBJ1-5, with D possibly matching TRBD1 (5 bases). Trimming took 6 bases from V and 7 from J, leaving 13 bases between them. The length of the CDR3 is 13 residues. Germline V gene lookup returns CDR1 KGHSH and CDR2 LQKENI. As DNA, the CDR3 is TGTGCCAGCTCGTGGGGGGAGAGACAGCCCCAGCATTTT. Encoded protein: CASSWGERQPQHF.

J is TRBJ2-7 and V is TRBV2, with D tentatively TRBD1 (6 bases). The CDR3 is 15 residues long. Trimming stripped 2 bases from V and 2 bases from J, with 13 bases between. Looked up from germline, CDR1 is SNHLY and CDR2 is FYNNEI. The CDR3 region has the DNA TGTGCCAGCAGTGAAATACAGGGTAGCCCCTACGAGCAGTACTTC. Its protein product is CASSEIQGSPYEQYF.

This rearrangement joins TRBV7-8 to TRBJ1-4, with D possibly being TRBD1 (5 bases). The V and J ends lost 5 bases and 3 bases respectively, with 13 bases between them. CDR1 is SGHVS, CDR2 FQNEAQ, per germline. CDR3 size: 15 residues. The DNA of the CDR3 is TGTGCCAGCAGCCCAAACGGGGGGTCTAATGAAAAACTGTTTTTT. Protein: CASSPNGGSNEKLFF. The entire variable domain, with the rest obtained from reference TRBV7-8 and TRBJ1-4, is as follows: GAGVSQSPRYKVAKRGQDVALRCDPISGHVSLFWYQQALGQGPEFLTYFQNEAQLDKSGLPSDRFFAERPEGSVSTLKIQRTQQEDSAVYLCASSPNGGSNEKLFFGSGTQLSVL.

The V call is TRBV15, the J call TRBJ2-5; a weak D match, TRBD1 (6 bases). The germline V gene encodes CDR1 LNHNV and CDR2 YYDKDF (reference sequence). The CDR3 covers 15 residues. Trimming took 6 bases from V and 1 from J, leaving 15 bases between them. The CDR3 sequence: CATRKRGSVQETQYF. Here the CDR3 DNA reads TGTGCCACCAGAAAGAGGGGGTCGGTCCAAGAGACCCAGTACTTC.

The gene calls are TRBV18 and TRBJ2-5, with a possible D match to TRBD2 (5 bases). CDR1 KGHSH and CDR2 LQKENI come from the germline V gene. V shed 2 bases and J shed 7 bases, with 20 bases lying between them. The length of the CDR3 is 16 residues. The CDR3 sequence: CASSPNGVAGYRTQYF. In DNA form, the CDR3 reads TGTGCCAGCTCACCAAACGGGGTCGCGGGCTATAGGACCCAGTACTTC.

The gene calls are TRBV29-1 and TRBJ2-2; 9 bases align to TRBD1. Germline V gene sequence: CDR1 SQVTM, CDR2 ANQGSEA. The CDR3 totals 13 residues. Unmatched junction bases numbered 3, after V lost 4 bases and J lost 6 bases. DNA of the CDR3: TGCAGCGTTGGGGACAGGGCCTCCGGGGAGCTGTTTTTT. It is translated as CSVGDRASGELFF.

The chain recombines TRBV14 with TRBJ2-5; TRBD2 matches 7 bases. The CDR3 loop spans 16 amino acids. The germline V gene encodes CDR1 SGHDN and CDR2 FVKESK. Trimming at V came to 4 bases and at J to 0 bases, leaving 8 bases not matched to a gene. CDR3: CASSRFGTTYQETQYF. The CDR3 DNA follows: TGTGCCAGCAGCCGTTTCGGGACTACGTACCAAGAGACCCAGTACTTC.

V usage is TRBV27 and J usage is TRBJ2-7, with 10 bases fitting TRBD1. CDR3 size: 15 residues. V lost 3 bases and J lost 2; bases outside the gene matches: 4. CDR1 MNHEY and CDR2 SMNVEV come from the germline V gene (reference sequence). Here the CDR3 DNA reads TGTGCCAGCAGTTTCGGACAGGGGGGTACCTACGAGCAGTACTTC. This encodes CASSFGQGGTYEQYF.

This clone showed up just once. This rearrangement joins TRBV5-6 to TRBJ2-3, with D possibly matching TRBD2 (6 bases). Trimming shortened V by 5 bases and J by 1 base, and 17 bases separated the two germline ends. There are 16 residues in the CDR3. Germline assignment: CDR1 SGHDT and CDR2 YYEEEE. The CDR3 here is CASSGGGPSGTDTQYF. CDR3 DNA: TGTGCCAGCAGTGGCGGTGGGCCTAGCGGCACAGATACGCAGTATTTT.